The present T cell receptor (beta chain) was sequenced within a study of shared clonotypes between healthy human individuals. Findings and caveats of the study: Incompleteness in sorted-subset sequencing, despite large depth, was shown by rarefaction.

Sequenced by immunoSEQ multiplex PCR; TCRdb stores in-frame clones only, minus some. In the table there are about 2 million clones, 85% to 95% of which are singletons. The V segment lost 7 bases and the J segment 4 bases; nucleotides outside the gene matches: 11. Germline assignment: CDR1 MNHEY and CDR2 SMNVEV (reference sequence). The CDR3 totals 15 residues. Comment on this clone: Its antigen is unidentified.

In the CD4+ fraction, cells were divided into CD45RA+ naive and CD45RA-negative memory subsets. The receptor was isolated from a man aged 18 to 30 in good health. This rearrangement joins TRBV27 to TRBJ1-2; 8 bases agree with TRBD1. The specimen sequenced was naive CD4+ T cells sorted from blood. Stated subset: CD45RA+ positively selected. The CDR3 loop is CASKLGAGGIYGYTF. In DNA, the CDR3 is TGTGCCAGCAAACTAGGGGCAGGGGGCATCTATGGCTACACCTTC.